These T cell receptor beta chains were read from a single sample in a study of neurological immune-mediated disorders. TCRdb used MiXCR to reprocess the 5' RACE reads, holding one entry per CDR3 protein. The sample consists of 50,000 or so distinct CDR3 sequences, about a tenth of them appearing once. Material: PBMCs. These receptors were obtained from a woman aged 40 to 50 with HTLV-1-associated myelopathy (HAM/TSP). The CDR3 runs from the conserved cysteine through the conserved F or W. The D gene is left open where the match is weak. The size of a clone is reported for some rows only, either as once, few or many, or as a class for expanded clones.

cdr3_length,d_call,j_call,clone_size,v_call,cdr3_aa,cdr3_nt
14,NA,TRBJ1-2,many,TRBV27,CASTSIGGAYGYTF,TGTGCCAGCACCTCAATCGGGGGGGCATATGGCTACACCTTC
15,TRBD2,TRBJ2-3,many,TRBV5-1,CASTSSGGSADTQYF,TGCGCCAGCACAAGTAGCGGGGGGTCCGCAGATACGCAGTATTTT
18,TRBD2,TRBJ2-3,many,TRBV9,CASSSAKAGAHFPDTQYF,TGTGCCAGCAGCTCAGCTAAAGCGGGGGCTCACTTCCCAGATACGCAGTATTTT
13,TRBD1,TRBJ2-3,many,TRBV29-1,CSVGRGLPDTQYF,TGCAGCGTTGGAAGGGGGCTCCCAGATACGCAGTATTTT
16,NA,TRBJ2-7,many,TRBV7-9,CASSYPDRDGDYEQYF,TGTGCCAGCAGCTATCCCGACCGGGACGGGGACTACGAGCAGTACTTC
12,NA,TRBJ1-2,few,TRBV29-1,CSVVVLGYGYTF,TGCAGCGTTGTAGTTCTGGGCTATGGCTACACCTTC
14,NA,TRBJ2-5,many,TRBV4-1,CASSQVPGMGTQYF,TGCGCCAGCAGCCAAGTGCCAGGGATGGGGACCCAGTACTTC
16,TRBD2,TRBJ2-7,many,TRBV6-6,CASSTPIAGGPYEQYF,TGTGCCAGCAGTACGCCCATAGCGGGGGGGCCTTACGAGCAGTACTTC
15,TRBD1,TRBJ2-7,many,TRBV5-1,CASSASRDRAHEQYF,TGCGCCAGCAGCGCCTCCCGGGACAGGGCCCACGAGCAGTACTTC
14,NA,TRBJ2-1,many,TRBV25-1,CASRGSTVYNEQFF,TGTGCCAGCAGGGGCTCCACGGTCTACAATGAGCAGTTCTTC
13,TRBD2,TRBJ2-1,many,TRBV6-2/TRBV6-3,CASERDSYNEQFF,TGTGCCAGCGAGCGGGACTCCTACAATGAGCAGTTCTTC
13,NA,TRBJ2-3,many,TRBV12-3/TRBV12-4,CASNADFTDTQYF,TGTGCCAGCAATGCAGACTTCACAGATACGCAGTATTTT
14,TRBD1,TRBJ2-7,many,TRBV7-9,CASSPNRGPSEQYF,TGTGCCAGCAGCCCCAACAGGGGACCCAGCGAGCAGTACTTC
13,NA,TRBJ2-3,many,TRBV15,CATGSPPADTQYF,TGTGCCACCGGGAGCCCCCCGGCAGATACGCAGTATTTT
14,NA,TRBJ2-2,many,TRBV6-1,CASRSGLGTGELFF,TGTGCCAGCCGATCAGGGCTGGGAACCGGGGAGCTGTTTTTT
14,NA,TRBJ1-1,many,TRBV5-1,CASSFGHAETEAFF,TGCGCCAGCAGCTTTGGCCATGCTGAGACTGAAGCTTTCTTT
16,TRBD2,TRBJ2-3,NA,TRBV30,CAWSVLAGGYTDTQYF,TGTGCCTGGAGTGTACTAGCGGGGGGGTACACAGATACGCAGTATTTT